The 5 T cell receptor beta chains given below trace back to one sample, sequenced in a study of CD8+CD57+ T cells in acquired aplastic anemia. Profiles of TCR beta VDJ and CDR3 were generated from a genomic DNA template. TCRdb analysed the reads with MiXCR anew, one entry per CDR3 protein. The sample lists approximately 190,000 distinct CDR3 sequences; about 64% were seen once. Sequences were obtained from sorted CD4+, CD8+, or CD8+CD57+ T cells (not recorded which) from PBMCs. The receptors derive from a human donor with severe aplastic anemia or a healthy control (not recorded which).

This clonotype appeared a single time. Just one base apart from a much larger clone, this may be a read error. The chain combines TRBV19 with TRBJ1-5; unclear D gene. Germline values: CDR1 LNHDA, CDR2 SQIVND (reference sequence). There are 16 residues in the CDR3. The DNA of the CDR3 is TGTGCCAGTGGTATAGTTGGAACCCTCAAAAATCAGCCCCAGCATTTT. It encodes CASGIVGTLKNQPQHF.

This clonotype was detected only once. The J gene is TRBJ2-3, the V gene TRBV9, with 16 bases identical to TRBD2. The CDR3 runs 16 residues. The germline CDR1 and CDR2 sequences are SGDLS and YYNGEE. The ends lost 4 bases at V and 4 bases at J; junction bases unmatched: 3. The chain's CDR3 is CASSQGLAGGPDTQYF. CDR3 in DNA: TGTGCCAGCAGCCAGGGACTAGCGGGGGGGCCAGATACGCAGTATTTT. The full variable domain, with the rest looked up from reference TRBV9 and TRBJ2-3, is DSGVTQTPKHLITATGQRVTLRCSPRSGDLSVYWYQQSLDQGLQFLIQYYNGEERAKGNILERFSAQQFPDLHSELNLSSLELGDSALYFCASSQGLAGGPDTQYFGPGTRLTVL.

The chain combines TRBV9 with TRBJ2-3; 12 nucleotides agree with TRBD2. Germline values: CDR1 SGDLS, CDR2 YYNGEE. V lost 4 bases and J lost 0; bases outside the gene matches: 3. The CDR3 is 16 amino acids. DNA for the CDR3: TGTGCCAGCAGCCGGGGACTAGCGGGTAGCACAGATACGCAGTATTTT. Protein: CASSRGLAGSTDTQYF.

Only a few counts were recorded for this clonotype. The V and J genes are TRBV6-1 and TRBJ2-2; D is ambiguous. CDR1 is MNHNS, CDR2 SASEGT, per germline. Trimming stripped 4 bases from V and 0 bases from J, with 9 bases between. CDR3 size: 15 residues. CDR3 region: CASSGWPANTGELFF. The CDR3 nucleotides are TGTGCCAGCAGTGGGTGGCCGGCGAACACCGGGGAGCTGTTTTTT.

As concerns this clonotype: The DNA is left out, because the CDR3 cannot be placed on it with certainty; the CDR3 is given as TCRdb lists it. The CDR3 region is CSAKPRTGGYGYTFEGPSTDTQYF. The V call is TRBV20-1, the J call TRBJ2-3; the table's D call TRBD1 went unverified against the DNA. Germline CDR1 DFQATT, CDR2 SNEGSKA (reference sequence). The CDR3 region is 24 residues in length, termini included.